This TCR beta chain was recovered during a study of T cell responses to AZD1222 COVID-19 vaccine. Germline values: CDR1 SGHTA, CDR2 FQGNSA. CDR3 length equals 15 residues. V trimming: 5 bases; J trimming: 3 bases; junction bases outside the gene matches: 10. Sequencing used immunoSEQ multiplex PCR; TCRdb keeps in-frame clones, though not all of them. The table records approximately 180,000 clones, about 89% of them present only once. The specimen was peripheral blood, collected on day 0 of AZD1222 vaccination. The receptor comes from an adult in good health. This rearrangement joins TRBV7-2 to TRBJ2-7; 7 bases line up with TRBD1. As DNA, the CDR3 is TGTGCCAGCAGCCCCCAGACGGGACAGTACTACGAGCAGTACTTC. As protein: CASSPQTGQYYEQYF.